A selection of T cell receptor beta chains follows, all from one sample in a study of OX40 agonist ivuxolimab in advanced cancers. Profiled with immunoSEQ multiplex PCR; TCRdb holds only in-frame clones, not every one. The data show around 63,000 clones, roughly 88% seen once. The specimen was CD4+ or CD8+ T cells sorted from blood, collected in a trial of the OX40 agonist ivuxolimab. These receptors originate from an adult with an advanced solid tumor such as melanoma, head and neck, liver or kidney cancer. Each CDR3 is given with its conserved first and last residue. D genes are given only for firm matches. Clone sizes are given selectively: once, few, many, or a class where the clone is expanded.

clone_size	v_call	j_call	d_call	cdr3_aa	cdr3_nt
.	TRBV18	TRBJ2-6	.	CASSLPSGANVLTF	TGTGCCAGCTCACTCCCCTCTGGGGCCAACGTCCTGACTTTC
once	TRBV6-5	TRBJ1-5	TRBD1	CASSWDRNSNQPQHF	TGTGCCAGCAGTTGGGACAGAAATAGCAATCAGCCCCAGCATTTT
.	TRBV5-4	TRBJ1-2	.	CASSLDKEGYTF	TGTGCCAGCAGCTTGGACAAGGAGGGCTACACCTTC
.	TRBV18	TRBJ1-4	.	CASSQGVSLEKLFF	TGTGCCAGCTCGCAAGGGGTATCTCTTGAAAAACTGTTTTTT
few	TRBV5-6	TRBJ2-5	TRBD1	CASSVTGNSETQYF	TGTGCCAGCAGCGTGACAGGGAATTCGGAGACCCAGTACTTC
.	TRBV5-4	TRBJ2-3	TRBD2	CASSPGTSTRFSDTQYF	TGTGCCAGCAGCCCCGGGACTAGCACTCGTTTTTCAGATACGCAGTATTTT
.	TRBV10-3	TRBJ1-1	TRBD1	CAISRTGRETEAFF	TGTGCCATCAGTAGGACAGGGCGGGAAACTGAAGCTTTCTTT
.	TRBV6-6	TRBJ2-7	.	CASSSARSGEQYF	TGTGCCAGCAGTTCCGCTCGTTCGGGCGAGCAGTACTTC
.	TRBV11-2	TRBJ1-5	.	CASSPTGLSNQPQHF	TGTGCCAGCAGCCCAACAGGGTTGAGCAATCAGCCCCAGCATTTT
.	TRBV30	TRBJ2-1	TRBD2	CAWSVPGTRVENEQFF	TGTGCCTGGAGTGTACCCGGGACTAGGGTGGAAAATGAGCAGTTCTTC
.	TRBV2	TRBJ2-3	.	CASSRDTDTQYF	TGTGCCAGCAGTCGCGACACAGATACGCAGTATTTT
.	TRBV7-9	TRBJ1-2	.	CASSLGGQLYYGYTF	TGTGCCAGCAGCTTAGGGGGGCAGCTCTACTATGGCTACACCTTC
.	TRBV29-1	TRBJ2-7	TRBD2	CSVKAGAISYEQYF	TGCAGCGTTAAAGCGGGAGCGATTTCCTACGAGCAGTACTTC